Shown below are 29 T cell receptor beta chains from a single sample sequenced in a study of PD-L1 blockade in urothelial cancer. Indicated time point: peripheral blood 6 weeks after treatment start. TCRdb's copy holds only in-frame clones and misses some; the assay was immunoSEQ multiplex PCR. The table shows 80,000 to 95,000 clones, with 83% occurring only once. Sample: PBMCs, taken around atezolizumab (anti-PD-L1) treatment. Source of these receptors: a man aged 70-80 years with urothelial cancer.

The chain couples TRBV19 to TRBJ1-5; D call uncertain. The V end lost 3 bases, the J end lost 5 bases, and 11 bases lay between the germline ends. The CDR3 contains 14 residues. The germline V gene has CDR1 LNHDA and CDR2 SQIVND (reference sequence). The CDR3 here is CASSIRGAYQPQHF. The CDR3 region has the DNA TGTGCCAGTAGTATCCGGGGTGCGTATCAGCCCCAGCATTTT.

The rearrangement links TRBV9 to TRBJ2-6, with TRBD2 as a possible D gene (5 bases). The V and J ends lost 2 bases and 0 bases respectively, with 12 bases between them. The CDR3 is 17 residues long. Germline loops: CDR1 SGDLS, CDR2 YYNGEE. The CDR3, as DNA: TGTGCCAGCAGCGTTCGTGGCGGGTACTCTGGGGCCAACGTCCTGACTTTC. This gives the protein CASSVRGGYSGANVLTF.

This chain links TRBV11-2 with TRBJ2-1, with 13 bases aligning to TRBD2. Unmatched junction bases numbered 4, after V lost 5 bases and J lost 6 bases. Germline V gene sequence: CDR1 SGHAT, CDR2 FQNNGV. This CDR3 contains 15 residues. This CDR3 is CASSPWTSGSNEQFF. DNA for the CDR3: TGTGCCAGCAGCCCGTGGACTAGCGGGAGCAATGAGCAGTTCTTC.

The genes are TRBV11-3 and TRBJ2-2, with D possibly TRBD2 on 7 matching bases. Trimming cost V 5 bases and J 0 bases, with 22 bases left between them. The germline gives CDR1 SGHNT, CDR2 YENEEA. The CDR3 has 19 amino acids. In DNA form, the CDR3 reads TGTGCCAGCAGCCCTAGACTCTGGGGGGGCCCAACGAACACCGGGGAGCTGTTTTTT. Its protein is CASSPRLWGGPTNTGELFF.

The genes are TRBV9 and TRBJ2-2; D call uncertain. The CDR3 length is 16 residues. CDR1 and CDR2 (germline): SGDLS, YYNGEE. Trimming shortened V by 3 bases and J by 2 bases, and 14 bases separated the two germline ends. CDR3 sequence: CASSALVAHNTGELFF. In nucleotides, the CDR3 is TGTGCCAGCAGCGCCCTGGTGGCCCACAACACCGGGGAGCTGTTTTTT.

The genes are TRBV7-2 and TRBJ1-4; 12 bases align to TRBD1. CDR1 is SGHTA and CDR2 is FQGNSA in the germline V gene. V lost 2 bases and J lost 1; bases outside the gene matches: 8. The length of the CDR3 is 19 residues. The CDR3 DNA reads TGTGCCAGCAGCTTATCCGGGACAGGGGGCCGGGGAACTAATGAAAAACTGTTTTTT. Translation: CASSLSGTGGRGTNEKLFF.

The V gene is TRBV10-1, the J gene TRBJ1-3; D remains ambiguous. Germline V CDR1 and CDR2: WNHNN, SYGVQD (reference sequence). V gave up 1 base and J gave up 0 bases, with 10 bases separating them. This CDR3 contains 16 residues. CDR3 residues: CASSEWRTFSGNTIYF. The CDR3 DNA reads as TGCGCCAGCAGTGAGTGGAGGACCTTCTCTGGAAACACCATATATTTT.

The V and J genes are TRBV2 and TRBJ1-1; TRBD1 agrees at 10 bases. Losses at the gene ends were 6 bases for V and 5 bases for J; bases not matched to a gene: 6. Germline V gives CDR1 SNHLY, CDR2 FYNNEI. The CDR3 is made up of 14 amino acids. The DNA of the CDR3 is TGTGCCAGCAGGCCACGGACAGGGGGTACTGAAGCTTTCTTT. Protein sequence: CASRPRTGGTEAFF.

The chain couples TRBV30 to TRBJ1-4; TRBD1 is a possible D gene (5 bases). Trimming took 0 bases from V and 14 from J, leaving 13 bases between them. Germline V gene sequence: CDR1 GTSNPN, CDR2 SVGIG (reference sequence). The CDR3 runs to 12 residues. The CDR3 reads CAWSVRTGPLFF. For the CDR3, the DNA is TGTGCCTGGAGTGTAAGAACAGGACCGCTGTTTTTT.

This rearrangement joins TRBV2 to TRBJ2-3; the match to TRBD1 covers 7 bases. Unmatched junction bases numbered 11, after V lost 11 bases and J lost 3 bases. The CDR3 has 14 residues. The germline gives CDR1 SNHLY, CDR2 FYNNEI. The CDR3 DNA sequence: TGTGCCTCCTCTCTGGACAGGCTTACAGATACGCAGTATTTT. Protein: CASSLDRLTDTQYF.

V is TRBV5-1 and J is TRBJ2-5; no firm D call. The CDR3 extends over 15 amino acids. The V and J ends lost 1 base and 7 bases respectively, with 17 bases between them. Germline assignment: CDR1 SGHRS and CDR2 YFSETQ. CDR3 in amino acids: CASSLMMAADTTQYF. The CDR3, as DNA: TGCGCCAGCAGCTTGATGATGGCGGCGGATACGACCCAGTACTTC.

The chain joins TRBV2 to TRBJ2-2; the D gene is possibly TRBD1 (5 bases). Trimming shortened V by 9 bases and J by 1 base, and 9 bases separated the two germline ends. The CDR3 length is 13 residues. Germline V gene lookup returns CDR1 SNHLY and CDR2 FYNNEI. CDR3 in DNA: TGTGCCAGTTCCACAGGGAACACCGGGGAGCTGTTTTTT. Residues: CASSTGNTGELFF.

The chain employs TRBV5-1 and TRBJ1-1; D is unresolved. This CDR3 region has 14 residues. Germline CDR1 and CDR2: SGHRS and YFSETQ. V was shortened by 1 base and J by 1 base, with 8 bases between the two germline ends. The CDR3 loop is CASSLQARNTEAFF. The DNA of the CDR3 is TGCGCCAGCAGCTTGCAGGCACGGAACACTGAAGCTTTCTTT. The variable domain in full, with the rest retrieved from reference TRBV5-1 and TRBJ1-1, is KAGVTQTPRYLIKTRGQQVTLSCSPISGHRSVSWYQQTPGQGLQFLFEYFSETQRNKGNFPGRFSGRQFSNSRSEMNVSTLELGDSALYLCASSLQARNTEAFFGQGTRLTVV.

The chain combines TRBV6-5 with TRBJ2-3; D gene ambiguous. With 6 bases removed from V and 2 bases from J, the gap between germline ends came to 15 bases. CDR1 MNHEY and CDR2 SVGAGI come from the germline V gene. The CDR3 extends over 15 amino acids. The CDR3 protein is CASRPPGAPTDTQYF. In DNA form, the CDR3 reads TGTGCCAGCAGACCACCCGGAGCTCCCACAGATACGCAGTATTTT.

The gene calls are TRBV11-2 and TRBJ2-7; 7 positions match TRBD1. CDR3 size: 15 residues. Germline V gene lookup returns CDR1 SGHAT and CDR2 FQNNGV. V shed 4 bases and J 2 bases; nucleotides not matched to a gene: 8. CDR3 sequence (DNA): TGTGCCAGCAGCTCTGCCCGACAGGGACCCTACGAGCAGTACTTC. This translates into CASSSARQGPYEQYF.

The V and J genes are TRBV27 and TRBJ1-3; possible D gene TRBD1, 6 bases. CDR1 is MNHEY and CDR2 is SMNVEV in the germline V gene (reference sequence). The CDR3 runs to 18 residues. V shed 3 bases and J shed 0 bases, with 18 bases lying between them. CDR3 sequence: CASSLGPPDRSSGNTIYF. Written as DNA, the CDR3 is TGTGCCAGCAGTTTGGGCCCCCCGGACAGAAGCTCTGGAAACACCATATATTTT.

V usage is TRBV5-4 and J usage is TRBJ2-5; the match to TRBD2 covers 11 bases. The junction had 5 bases not matched to a gene; V was cut back by 0 bases and J by 4 bases. The CDR3 sequence is 16 residues long. Germline lookup yields CDR1 SGHNT and CDR2 YYREEE (reference sequence). CDR3 loop: CASSLGVSGRGETQYF. CDR3 nucleotide sequence: TGTGCCAGCAGCTTGGGTGTTAGCGGGAGGGGAGAGACCCAGTACTTC.

CDR3 nucleotide sequence: TGCGCCAGCAGCGCCGGGTATGACCCTGGAAACACCATATATTTT. Its protein is CASSAGYDPGNTIYF. The chain combines TRBV5-1 with TRBJ1-3; no clear D. The CDR3 runs to 15 residues. Germline CDR1 reads SGHRS; CDR2 reads YFSETQ. Trimming cost V 4 bases and J 2 bases, with 13 bases left between them.

The chain employs TRBV9 and TRBJ2-1; perhaps TRBD2 as D (5 bases). The CDR3 loop spans 17 amino acids. Trimming stripped 3 bases from V and 4 bases from J, with 20 bases between. The germline V gene encodes CDR1 SGDLS and CDR2 YYNGEE. The CDR3 sequence is CASSDGVGDPDYNEQFF. The CDR3 nucleotides read TGTGCCAGCAGCGACGGGGTTGGTGATCCAGATTACAATGAGCAGTTCTTC.

This chain connects TRBV4-1 to TRBJ1-1; 7 bases align to TRBD1. The CDR3 has 16 residues. V lost 2 bases, J lost 3 bases, and 9 bases stayed unmatched. The V gene's germline CDR1 is MGHRA and CDR2 YSYEKL. The CDR3 coding sequence is TGCGCCAGCAGCCAACCCGGGACAGCTCCTTACACTGAAGCTTTCTTT. As protein: CASSQPGTAPYTEAFF.

The J gene is TRBJ2-3, the V gene TRBV27; 9 nucleotides match TRBD1. The CDR3 totals 15 residues. In germline, CDR1 is MNHEY, CDR2 SMNVEV (reference sequence). J gave up 6 bases and V 5 bases, and 9 bases lay outside the gene matches. CDR3 in amino acids: CASSLRDRDADTQYF. The CDR3 nucleotides are TGTGCCAGCAGTCTCCGGGACAGGGATGCCGATACGCAGTATTTT.

The rearrangement joins TRBV2 to TRBJ1-2; D unclear. V shed 5 bases and J shed 2 bases, with 9 bases lying between them. This CDR3 is 13 amino acids long. CDR1 and CDR2 (germline): SNHLY, FYNNEI. This chain's CDR3 is CASSPTDNYGYTF. Here the CDR3 DNA reads TGTGCCAGCAGTCCTACAGACAACTATGGCTACACCTTC. The variable domain in full, with the rest retrieved from reference TRBV2 and TRBJ1-2, is EPEVTQTPSHQVTQMGQEVILRCVPISNHLYFYWYRQILGQKVEFLVSFYNNEISEKSEIFDDQFSVERPDGSNFTLKIRSTKLEDSAMYFCASSPTDNYGYTFGSGTRLTVV.

This chain connects TRBV5-6 to TRBJ2-6; TRBD1 matches at 7 bases. This CDR3 spans 14 amino acids. The germline V gene encodes CDR1 SGHDT and CDR2 YYEEEE. V lost 3 bases, J lost 3 bases, and 0 bases stayed unmatched. The CDR3 DNA follows: TGTGCCAGCAGCTACAGGGGTGGGGCCAACGTCCTGACTTTC. Protein sequence: CASSYRGGANVLTF. Based on the CDR3 plus reference TRBV5-6 and TRBJ2-6, the full variable domain is DAGVTQSPTHLIKTRGQQVTLRCSPKSGHDTVSWYQQALGQGPQFIFQYYEEEERQRGNFPDRFSGHQFPNYSSELNVNALLLGDSALYLCASSYRGGANVLTFGAGSRLTVL.

This rearrangement joins TRBV5-1 to TRBJ1-1; D might be TRBD1 (5 bases). The CDR3 runs 14 residues. Per germline, CDR1 SGHRS and CDR2 YFSETQ. Trimming stripped 4 bases from V and 4 bases from J, with 14 bases between. The CDR3 DNA is TGCGCCAGCAGCCTGGAGCTCCAGGGCACTGAAGCTTTCTTT. Residues: CASSLELQGTEAFF.

This chain connects TRBV27 to TRBJ1-5; 10 bases are shared with TRBD1. V trimming: 7 bases; J trimming: 3 bases; junction bases outside the gene matches: 12. Per germline, CDR1 MNHEY and CDR2 SMNVEV (reference sequence). The CDR3 loop spans 17 amino acids. Here the CDR3 DNA reads TGTGCCAGCAACTTCCCAGGGGACAGGGGATACAATCAGCCCCAGCATTTT. Protein: CASNFPGDRGYNQPQHF.

This chain joins TRBV27 and TRBJ1-2; D remains ambiguous. The germline V gene has CDR1 MNHEY and CDR2 SMNVEV (reference sequence). Trimming shortened V by 5 bases and J by 6 bases, and 13 bases separated the two germline ends. The CDR3 spans 13 residues. The DNA of the CDR3 is TGTGCCAGCAGTCGCGACCTGGGAGATGGCTACACCTTC. This translates into CASSRDLGDGYTF.

The chain couples TRBV29-1 to TRBJ2-3; 10 bases are shared with TRBD1. The CDR3 is 15 amino acids. The V and J ends lost 7 bases and 1 base, in that order; junction bases with no gene match: 8. The V gene's germline CDR1 is SQVTM and CDR2 ANQGSEA. The CDR3 nucleotides read TGCAGCGGTGGGGACAGGGGATCGGGCACAGATACGCAGTATTTT. This codes for CSGGDRGSGTDTQYF.

This chain uses TRBV2 with TRBJ2-1; no firm D call. There are 13 residues in the CDR3. Germline CDR1 SNHLY, CDR2 FYNNEI. V was cut by 5 bases and J by 5 bases, with 10 bases left in between. The CDR3 nucleotides read TGTGCCAGCAGTAGTGACTGGAACAATGAGCAGTTCTTC. Protein: CASSSDWNNEQFF. The full variable domain, completed using reference TRBV2 and TRBJ2-1, is EPEVTQTPSHQVTQMGQEVILRCVPISNHLYFYWYRQILGQKVEFLVSFYNNEISEKSEIFDDQFSVERPDGSNFTLKIRSTKLEDSAMYFCASSSDWNNEQFFGPGTRLTVL.

This chain connects TRBV29-1 to TRBJ1-5, with TRBD1 matching over 8 bases. Germline CDR1 and CDR2: SQVTM and ANQGSEA. The CDR3 sequence is 18 residues long. V shed 8 bases, J shed 0 bases, and the junction held 18 bases outside the gene matches. This CDR3 reads CSFTTGAPFELSNQPQHF. The CDR3 bases are TGCAGCTTCACGACAGGGGCGCCTTTCGAGCTTAGCAATCAGCCCCAGCATTTT.